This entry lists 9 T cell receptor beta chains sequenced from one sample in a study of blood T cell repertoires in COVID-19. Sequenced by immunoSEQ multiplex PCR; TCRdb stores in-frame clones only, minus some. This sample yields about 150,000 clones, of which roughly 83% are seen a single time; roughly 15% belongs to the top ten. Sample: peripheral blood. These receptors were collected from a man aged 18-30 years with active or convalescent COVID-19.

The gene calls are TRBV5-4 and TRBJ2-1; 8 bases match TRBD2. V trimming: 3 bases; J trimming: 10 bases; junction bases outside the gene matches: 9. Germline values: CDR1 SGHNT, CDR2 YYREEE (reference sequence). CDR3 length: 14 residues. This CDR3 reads CASSWHAGGVEQFF. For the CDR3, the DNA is TGTGCCAGCAGCTGGCATGCGGGAGGTGTCGAGCAGTTCTTC. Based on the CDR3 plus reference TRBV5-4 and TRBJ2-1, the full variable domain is ETGVTQSPTHLIKTRGQQVTLRCSSQSGHNTVSWYQQALGQGPQFIFQYYREEENGRGNFPPRFSGLQFPNYSSELNVNALELDDSALYLCASSWHAGGVEQFFGPGTRLTVL.

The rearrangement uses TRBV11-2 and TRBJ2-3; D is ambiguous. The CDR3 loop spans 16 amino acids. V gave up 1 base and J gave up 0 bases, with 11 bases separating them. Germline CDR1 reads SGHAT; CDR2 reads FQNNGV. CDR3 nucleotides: TGTGCCAGCAGCTTAGGATCCTCGGGTAGCACAGATACGCAGTATTTT. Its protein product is CASSLGSSGSTDTQYF.

CDR3 loop: CASSRGQGSYEQYF. CDR3 bases: TGTGCCAGCAGTCGTGGACAGGGATCCTACGAGCAGTACTTC. The chain employs TRBV5-5 and TRBJ2-7; 8 bases agree with TRBD1. The CDR3 extends over 14 amino acids. Germline CDR1 reads SGHKS; CDR2 reads YYEKEE (reference sequence). Losses at the gene ends were 5 bases for V and 1 base for J; bases not matched to a gene: 5.

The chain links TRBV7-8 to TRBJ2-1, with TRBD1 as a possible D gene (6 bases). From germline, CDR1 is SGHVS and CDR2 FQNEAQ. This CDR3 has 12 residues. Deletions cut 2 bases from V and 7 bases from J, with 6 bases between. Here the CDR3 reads CASSLTGNEQFF. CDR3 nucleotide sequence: TGTGCCAGCAGCTTAACAGGGAATGAGCAGTTCTTC.

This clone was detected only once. The CDR3: CASSLGGRAYEQYF. The CDR3 nucleotides are TGTGCCAGCAGTTTAGGCGGGAGGGCCTACGAGCAGTACTTC. The chain couples TRBV27 to TRBJ2-7; 9 bases are a match to TRBD2. This CDR3 has 14 amino acids. Trimming removed 2 bases from V and 2 bases from J; junction bases left unmatched: 1. Germline CDR1 and CDR2: MNHEY and SMNVEV (reference sequence).

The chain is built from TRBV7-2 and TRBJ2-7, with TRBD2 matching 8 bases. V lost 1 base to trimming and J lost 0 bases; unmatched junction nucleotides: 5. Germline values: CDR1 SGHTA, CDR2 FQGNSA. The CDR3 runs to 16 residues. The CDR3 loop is CASSLEASGLSYEQYF. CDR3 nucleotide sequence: TGTGCCAGCAGCTTAGAGGCTAGCGGGCTCTCCTACGAGCAGTACTTC. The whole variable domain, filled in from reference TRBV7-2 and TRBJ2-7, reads GAGVSQSPSNKVTEKGKDVELRCDPISGHTALYWYRQSLGQGLEFLIYFQGNSAPDKSGLPSDRFSAERTGGSVSTLTIQRTQQEDSAVYLCASSLEASGLSYEQYFGPGTRLTVT.

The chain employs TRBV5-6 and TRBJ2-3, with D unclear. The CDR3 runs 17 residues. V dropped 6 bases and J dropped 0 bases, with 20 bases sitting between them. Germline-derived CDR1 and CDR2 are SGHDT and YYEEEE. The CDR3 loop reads CASTQTSVYSSTDTQYF. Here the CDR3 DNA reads TGTGCCAGCACCCAAACCTCCGTGTACTCTAGCACAGATACGCAGTATTTT.

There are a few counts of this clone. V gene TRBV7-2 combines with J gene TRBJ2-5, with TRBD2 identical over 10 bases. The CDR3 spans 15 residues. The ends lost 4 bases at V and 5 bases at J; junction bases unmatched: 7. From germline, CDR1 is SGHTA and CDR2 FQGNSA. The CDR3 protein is CASSSGLAEEETQYF. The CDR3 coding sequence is TGTGCCAGCAGCTCCGGACTAGCGGAGGAGGAGACCCAGTACTTC. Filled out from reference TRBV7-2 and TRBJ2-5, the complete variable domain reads GAGVSQSPSNKVTEKGKDVELRCDPISGHTALYWYRQSLGQGLEFLIYFQGNSAPDKSGLPSDRFSAERTGGSVSTLTIQRTQQEDSAVYLCASSSGLAEEETQYFGPGTRLLVL.

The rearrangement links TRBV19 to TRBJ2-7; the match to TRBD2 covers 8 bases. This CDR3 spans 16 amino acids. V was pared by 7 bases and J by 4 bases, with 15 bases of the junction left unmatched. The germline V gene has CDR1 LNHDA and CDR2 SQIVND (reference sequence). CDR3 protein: CASTPKSGGATYEQYF. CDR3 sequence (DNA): TGTGCCAGTACCCCTAAGAGCGGGGGAGCCACGTACGAGCAGTACTTC.